Sequencing of this TCR beta chain was carried out in a study of T-cell memory formation after mild COVID-19. TCRdb analysed the 5' RACE reads with MiXCR anew, one entry per CDR3 protein. The table has more than 150,000 distinct CDR3 sequences, around 20% seen once. This clonotype was picked up many times. Material: PBMCs or a T cell subset sorted from them (not recorded which). This receptor was identified in a man aged 18 to 30 who had mild COVID-19 (a few samples of this study predate the infection). Cell type and time point are not known.

The CDR3 DNA reads TGCGCCAGCAGCATTGGGAAACTAGAGGGGACCCAGTACTTC. Protein: CASSIGKLEGTQYF. The rearrangement uses TRBV5-1 and TRBJ2-5; D may be TRBD2 (5 bases). V lost 4 bases, J lost 7 bases, and 17 bases lay in between. Germline values: CDR1 SGHRS, CDR2 YFSETQ. The CDR3 covers 14 residues.